A selection of T cell receptor beta chains follows, all from one sample in a study of T cells in Graves' hyperthyroidism and ophthalmopathy. TCRdb passed the multiplex PCR reads through MiXCR, listing each CDR3 protein once. The data show approximately 640,000 distinct CDR3 sequences, with 15% to 20% seen just once and roughly 16% held by the top ten. Source material: blood. The receptors derive from a man aged 50-60 years with Graves' hyperthyroidism. CDR3s include the opening cysteine and the closing phenylalanine or tryptophan. The order of the fields is clone size, V gene, CDR3 length, J gene, D gene, CDR3 protein, CDR3 DNA. A D gene is named only where the DNA matches it firmly. Clone size is shown for a subset of rows, as once, few, many or a class of expanded clone.

few	TRBV27	14	TRBJ2-7	TRBD1	CASSPRDRVNEQYF	TGTGCCAGCAGTCCCCGGGACAGGGTCAACGAGCAGTACTTC
many	TRBV3-1	12	TRBJ1-1	.	CASSAMNTEAFF	TGTGCCAGCAGCGCAATGAACACTGAAGCTTTCTTT
many	TRBV2	13	TRBJ2-7	TRBD1	CASKTGGDYEQYF	TGTGCCAGCAAAACAGGGGGAGACTACGAGCAGTACTTC
many	TRBV12-3/TRBV12-4	14	TRBJ2-1	TRBD2	CASQSGTINNEQFF	TGTGCCAGCCAATCCGGGACTATAAACAATGAGCAGTTCTTC
many	TRBV24-1	16	TRBJ1-1	TRBD1	CATSDRSGGLDTEAFF	TGTGCCACCAGTGATCGGTCAGGGGGGTTAGACACTGAAGCTTTCTTT
many	TRBV12-3/TRBV12-4	13	TRBJ2-7	.	CASSRGAPGEQYF	TGTGCCAGCAGTCGGGGGGCGCCAGGCGAGCAGTACTTC
many	TRBV11-2	16	TRBJ2-1	.	CASSPLGSGASSEQFF	TGTGCCAGCAGTCCCCTGGGCTCGGGGGCCTCTTCTGAGCAGTTCTTC
many	TRBV6-1	13	TRBJ1-1	.	CASSDRVRPEAFF	TGTGCCAGCAGTGATAGGGTACGGCCTGAAGCTTTCTTT
many	TRBV2	13	TRBJ2-1	.	CAREGPPLNEQFF	TGTGCCAGGGAGGGGCCCCCCTTGAATGAGCAGTTCTTC
.	TRBV6-1	14	TRBJ2-3	.	CASSEYASTDTQYF	TGTGCCAGCAGTGAATATGCTAGCACAGATACGCAGTATTTT
.	TRBV19	15	TRBJ1-2	TRBD1	CASSLRTGENYGYTF	TGTGCCAGTAGTCTTCGGACAGGGGAAAACTATGGCTACACCTTC
many	TRBV7-2	16	TRBJ2-3	TRBD2	CASSQRLAGNTDTQYF	TGTGCCAGCAGCCAAAGACTAGCGGGAAACACAGATACGCAGTATTTT
few	TRBV28	14	TRBJ1-2	TRBD1	CASRQPGQGSGYTF	TGTGCCAGCAGACAACCTGGACAGGGGAGCGGCTACACCTTC
many	TRBV18	12	TRBJ2-7	.	CASSPRGYEQYF	TGTGCCAGCTCACCACGGGGGTACGAGCAGTACTTC
many	TRBV7-2	19	TRBJ2-1	TRBD2	CASIPLGLAGGSSYNEQFF	TGTGCCAGCATCCCATTGGGACTAGCGGGAGGCAGCTCCTACAATGAGCAGTTCTTC
many	TRBV6-2/TRBV6-3	15	TRBJ2-1	.	CASSDLGVRPNEQFF	TGTGCCAGCAGTGACCTAGGCGTCCGTCCCAATGAGCAGTTCTTC
many	TRBV7-8	16	TRBJ2-1	TRBD2	CASSLDVAGAYNEQFF	TGTGCCAGCAGCTTAGACGTCGCGGGAGCTTACAATGAGCAGTTCTTC
.	TRBV10-3	12	TRBJ2-7	.	CAVGERVLEQYF	TGTGCCGTCGGGGAGAGGGTTCTCGAGCAGTACTTC
many	TRBV28	13	TRBJ2-7	.	CASSPAFSYEQYF	TGTGCCAGCAGCCCCGCGTTTTCCTACGAGCAGTACTTC
.	TRBV6-1	16	TRBJ2-1	TRBD1	CASSERRDRVGYEQFF	TGTGCCAGCAGTGAAAGGAGGGACAGGGTGGGCTATGAGCAGTTCTTC
many	TRBV6-2/TRBV6-3	15	TRBJ2-1	TRBD1	CASGTALTGVNEQFF	TGTGCCAGCGGAACCGCCCTGACAGGGGTCAATGAGCAGTTCTTC
.	TRBV4-1	15	TRBJ1-1	.	CASSQDLAGLGEAFF	TGCGCCAGCAGCCAAGATCTGGCTGGTCTGGGTGAAGCTTTCTTT
few	TRBV6-5	16	TRBJ2-2	.	CASSYSFGDRPGELFF	TGTGCCAGCAGTTACTCGTTCGGGGACCGGCCCGGGGAGCTGTTTTTT
few	TRBV5-1	15	TRBJ2-5	TRBD1	CASSLGDRAGETQYF	TGCGCCAGCAGCTTGGGGGACAGGGCCGGGGAGACCCAGTACTTC
many	TRBV30	15	TRBJ1-2	.	CAWSNFDRSSYGYTF	TGTGCCTGGAGTAACTTCGACAGATCCTCCTATGGCTACACCTTC
many	TRBV9	13	TRBJ2-3	.	CASSVSGTDTQYF	TGTGCCAGCAGCGTAAGTGGCACAGATACGCAGTATTTT
many	TRBV7-6	16	TRBJ2-7	TRBD1	CASSSGPGQGSYEQYF	TGTGCCAGCAGCTCGGGCCCGGGACAGGGCTCCTACGAGCAGTACTTC
few	TRBV19	13	TRBJ2-2	.	CASSRRRPGELFF	TGTGCCAGTAGCAGGAGAAGACCTGGGGAGCTGTTTTTT
.	TRBV20-1	16	TRBJ2-7	.	CSARDWMELDSYEQYF	TGCAGTGCTAGAGATTGGATGGAACTAGACTCCTACGAGCAGTACTTC
many	TRBV7-8	17	TRBJ2-5	TRBD2	CASSVETRAAGGETQYF	TGTGCCAGCAGCGTAGAGACCCGGGCCGCGGGAGGAGAGACCCAGTACTTC
.	TRBV2	15	TRBJ2-3	.	CARMTPGDRTDTQYF	TGTGCCAGGATGACCCCAGGGGATAGGACAGATACGCAGTATTTT
.	TRBV7-2	14	TRBJ1-2	.	CASSLDPGNYGYTF	TGTGCCAGCAGCTTAGACCCGGGGAACTATGGCTACACCTTC
few	TRBV6-5	13	TRBJ2-7	.	CASSYFQGAEQYF	TGTGCCAGCAGTTACTTCCAGGGAGCCGAGCAGTACTTC
many	TRBV7-2	15	TRBJ2-1	.	CASSLGGRARNEQFF	TGTGCCAGCAGCTTAGGCGGTAGGGCTAGGAATGAGCAGTTCTTC
many	TRBV11-2	14	TRBJ2-5	.	CASSLGWGKETQYF	TGTGCCAGCAGCTTAGGATGGGGGAAAGAGACCCAGTACTTC
.	TRBV20-1	14	TRBJ1-1	.	CSAPRGRTNTEAFF	TGCAGTGCTCCCCGGGGACGGACGAACACTGAAGCTTTCTTT
.	TRBV28	15	TRBJ2-2	.	CASSSWTSYSGELFF	TGTGCCAGCAGTTCGTGGACCTCTTACTCCGGGGAGCTGTTTTTT
.	TRBV7-2	16	TRBJ1-1	.	CASSLRASEGNDEAFF	TGTGCCAGCAGCTTAAGGGCCAGCGAGGGCAACGATGAAGCTTTCTTT
.	TRBV6-2/TRBV6-3	15	TRBJ2-1	TRBD2	CASSYLQREGNEQFF	TGTGCCAGCAGTTACCTTCAGCGGGAGGGCAATGAGCAGTTCTTC
many	TRBV7-8	16	TRBJ2-7	.	CASSLAFEIGSYEQYF	TGTGCCAGCAGCTTAGCGTTCGAGATTGGGTCCTACGAGCAGTACTTC
few	TRBV27	14	TRBJ2-5	.	CASSLSRGEETQYF	TGTGCCAGCAGTTTATCGAGGGGGGAAGAGACCCAGTACTTC
many	TRBV9	16	TRBJ2-7	.	CASSVARGSFIYEQYF	TGTGCCAGCAGCGTAGCTCGCGGCAGTTTCATCTACGAGCAGTACTTC